This is a list of T cell receptor beta chains from one sample in a study of T cell responses to AZD1222 COVID-19 vaccine. TCRdb keeps only in-frame clones here, not all; method: immunoSEQ multiplex PCR. The sample has about 140,000 clones; roughly nine tenths are singletons. Source: peripheral blood, taken on day 0 of AZD1222 vaccination. The source is an adult in good health. Both conserved end residues are part of each CDR3. The D gene is left open where the match is weak. Expanded clones are given a class, and other clones once, few, many or no size at all.

d_call,clone_size,v_call,j_call,cdr3_aa,cdr3_nt
TRBD2,NA,TRBV24-1,TRBJ2-6,CATSDYQGASGTYGANVLTF,TGTGCCACCAGTGATTACCAAGGGGCTAGCGGGACGTATGGGGCCAACGTCCTGACTTTC
TRBD1,NA,TRBV27,TRBJ1-2,CASSLTGVVGYTF,TGTGCCAGCAGTCTTACAGGGGTTGTTGGCTACACCTTC
TRBD1,NA,TRBV6-5,TRBJ2-7,CASRRGTGIYEQYF,TGTGCCAGCAGACGCGGGACAGGTATTTACGAGCAGTACTTC
NA,NA,TRBV5-1,TRBJ2-3,CASSLMRDTSTDTQYF,TGCGCCAGCAGCTTGATGCGGGACACGAGCACAGATACGCAGTATTTT
NA,NA,TRBV11-2,TRBJ1-3,CASSLYEGNTIYF,TGTGCCAGCAGCTTATACGAGGGAAACACCATATATTTT
NA,once,TRBV4-1,TRBJ2-7,CASSPHPFGEYEQYF,TGCGCCAGCAGCCCCCACCCCTTCGGGGAATACGAGCAGTACTTC
NA,NA,TRBV4-1,TRBJ1-5,CASSQADWQPQHF,TGCGCCAGCAGCCAGGCTGACTGGCAGCCCCAGCATTTT
TRBD1,NA,TRBV27,TRBJ2-1,CASRPGQGLREQFF,TGTGCCAGCAGGCCGGGACAGGGACTTCGTGAGCAGTTCTTC
NA,NA,TRBV12-3/TRBV12-4,TRBJ2-1,CASSLRASEQFF,TGTGCCAGCAGTTTAAGGGCCAGTGAGCAGTTCTTC
NA,NA,TRBV23-1,TRBJ1-3,CASRMGCPGNTIYF,TGCGCCAGCAGAATGGGGTGCCCTGGAAACACCATATATTTT
TRBD2,NA,TRBV4-1,TRBJ2-1,CASSQAQRELPYNEQFF,TGCGCCAGCAGCCAAGCCCAGCGGGAGCTCCCGTACAATGAGCAGTTCTTC
NA,few,TRBV4-1,TRBJ1-5,CASSQGLQGRRNQPQHF,TGCGCCAGCAGCCAAGGACTACAGGGCCGGAGGAATCAGCCCCAGCATTTT
NA,NA,TRBV10-3,TRBJ2-1,CAISEGASYNEQFF,TGTGCCATCAGTGAGGGTGCCTCCTACAATGAGCAGTTCTTC
TRBD1,NA,TRBV4-2,TRBJ1-2,CASSQVGTGEWGYTF,TGTGCCAGCAGCCAAGTCGGGACAGGGGAATGGGGCTACACCTTC
NA,NA,TRBV28,TRBJ2-2,CASSFTPGAAGELFF,TGTGCCAGCAGTTTTACCCCGGGGGCGGCCGGGGAGCTGTTTTTT
TRBD1,NA,TRBV14,TRBJ2-5,CASSQGTGRSQETQYF,TGTGCCAGCAGCCAAGGGACAGGGAGAAGCCAAGAGACCCAGTACTTC
TRBD1,NA,TRBV20-1,TRBJ2-1,CSASSRQGTNEQFF,TGCAGTGCTAGTTCGCGACAGGGGACAAATGAGCAGTTCTTC
NA,NA,TRBV7-9,TRBJ1-1,CASIHPGVRNTEAFF,TGTGCCAGCATCCATCCAGGGGTACGAAACACTGAAGCTTTCTTT
TRBD2,NA,TRBV5-4,TRBJ2-7,CASSFGWGEGREQYF,TGTGCCAGCAGCTTTGGATGGGGGGAGGGCCGCGAGCAGTACTTC
NA,NA,TRBV19,TRBJ2-5,CASSRSQITQETQYF,TGTGCCAGTAGTAGGTCGCAGATTACCCAAGAGACCCAGTACTTC
NA,NA,TRBV2,TRBJ1-6,CASSATGMVDYNSPLHF,TGTGCCAGCAGCGCTACAGGGATGGTGGACTATAATTCACCCCTCCACTTT
NA,few,TRBV5-1,TRBJ2-5,CASRRDVAGGETQYF,TGCGCCAGCAGACGAGATGTGGCAGGCGGAGAGACCCAGTACTTC
NA,few,TRBV28,TRBJ1-1,CASSLEEDTEAFF,TGTGCCAGCAGTTTAGAGGAGGACACTGAAGCTTTCTTT
NA,NA,TRBV7-9,TRBJ1-5,CASSLGVGKDQPQHF,TGTGCCAGCAGCTTAGGGGTAGGGAAGGATCAGCCCCAGCATTTT
NA,NA,TRBV28,TRBJ1-2,CASSSSALANYGYTF,TGTGCCAGCAGTTCCTCCGCGTTAGCTAACTATGGCTACACCTTC
NA,NA,TRBV6-5,TRBJ2-5,CASSSRDPLGETQYF,TGTGCCAGCAGTTCGCGGGACCCCCTGGGGGAGACCCAGTACTTC
NA,NA,TRBV11-2,TRBJ1-1,CASSLERGGTEAFF,TGTGCCAGCAGCTTAGAAAGGGGAGGCACTGAAGCTTTCTTT
NA,NA,TRBV12-5,TRBJ1-5,CASGLGGMKGNQPQHF,TGTGCTAGTGGTTTGGGGGGGATGAAGGGCAATCAGCCCCAGCATTTT
NA,NA,TRBV28,TRBJ2-2,CASSFGAGPGELFF,TGTGCCAGCAGTTTCGGGGCAGGGCCGGGGGAGCTGTTTTTT
NA,NA,TRBV30,TRBJ2-6,CAWEASGANVLTF,TGTGCCTGGGAAGCCTCTGGGGCCAACGTCCTGACTTTC
NA,NA,TRBV9,TRBJ1-4,CASSVGPLGRATNEKLFF,TGTGCCAGCAGCGTAGGTCCCCTAGGTAGGGCTACTAATGAAAAACTGTTTTTT
TRBD2,NA,TRBV15,TRBJ2-1,CAVLTSGSGNEQFF,TGTGCCGTCCTAACTAGCGGGAGTGGCAATGAGCAGTTCTTC
NA,NA,TRBV11-3,TRBJ2-3,CASSLDADTQYF,TGTGCCAGCAGCTTAGATGCAGATACGCAGTATTTT
NA,NA,TRBV29-1,TRBJ1-2,CSVIVTHGYTF,TGCAGCGTTATAGTGACTCATGGCTACACCTTC
TRBD1,once,TRBV10-3,TRBJ1-2,CAISAKGADYGYTF,TGTGCCATCAGTGCTAAGGGGGCGGACTATGGCTACACCTTC
NA,NA,TRBV30,TRBJ1-4,CAWSVSRGQGGNEKLFF,TGTGCCTGGAGTGTATCTCGGGGCCAAGGGGGGAATGAAAAACTGTTTTTT
NA,NA,TRBV7-9,TRBJ1-4,CASSLGREKLFF,TGTGCCAGCAGCTTAGGGAGGGAAAAACTGTTTTTT
NA,NA,TRBV2,TRBJ2-7,CASSVGPGLDYEQYF,TGTGCCAGCAGTGTGGGTCCAGGACTTGACTACGAGCAGTACTTC
NA,NA,TRBV7-8,TRBJ1-6,CASSLFKTEDSPLHF,TGTGCCAGCAGCTTATTTAAGACAGAAGATTCACCCCTCCACTTT
TRBD1,NA,TRBV5-6,TRBJ2-7,CASSLMDRGTYEQYF,TGTGCCAGCAGCTTGATGGACAGGGGTACCTACGAGCAGTACTTC
TRBD2,NA,TRBV14,TRBJ2-3,CASSRSSGGAYTQYF,TGTGCCAGCAGCCGATCTAGCGGGGGGGCCTATACGCAGTATTTT
NA,NA,TRBV4-1,TRBJ1-2,CASSQDSSKGAGGYTF,TGCGCCAGCAGCCAAGATAGCAGTAAAGGGGCTGGGGGCTACACCTTC
NA,NA,TRBV7-9,TRBJ1-1,CASSLGGVTEAFF,TGTGCCAGCAGCTTAGGAGGGGTTACTGAAGCTTTCTTT
NA,NA,TRBV11-2,TRBJ1-3,CASSLDLIGNTIYF,TGTGCCAGCAGCTTAGATCTTATAGGAAACACCATATATTTT
NA,NA,TRBV6-1,TRBJ1-2,CASSELLNYGYTF,TGTGCCAGCAGTGAGCTTCTTAACTATGGCTACACCTTC